What follows are 21 T cell receptor beta chains derived from one specimen sequenced in a study of blood T cell repertoires in COVID-19. Profiling relied on immunoSEQ multiplex PCR, and the TCRdb table lists in-frame clones only, not all of them. In the table there are fewer than 200,000 clones, around nine tenths of which are singletons. The specimen sequenced was peripheral blood. Receptor source: a man aged 35 to 55 with active or convalescent COVID-19.

This clone was observed once. V usage is TRBV9 and J usage is TRBJ2-3, with 7 bases matching TRBD2. Trimming cost V 4 bases and J 0 bases; bases outside gene matches: 8. The CDR3 has 16 residues. Looked up from germline, CDR1 is SGDLS and CDR2 is YYNGEE. The chain's CDR3 is CASSPQPGLSTDTQYF. Here the CDR3 DNA reads TGTGCCAGCAGCCCGCAGCCGGGACTAAGCACAGATACGCAGTATTTT.

The chain is built from TRBV7-9 and TRBJ2-7, with D hard to call. The CDR3 contains 14 residues. Germline lookup yields CDR1 SEHNR and CDR2 FQNEAQ (reference sequence). V lost 1 base and J lost 0, with 7 bases in between. The DNA for the CDR3 is TGTGCCAGCAGCTTAGATCGTTTCTCCTACGAGCAGTACTTC. Protein sequence: CASSLDRFSYEQYF.

This clone was seen once. The chain recombines TRBV5-1 with TRBJ1-6, with D perhaps matching TRBD1 (6 bases). V shed 2 bases and J shed 9 bases, with 15 bases lying between them. Germline CDR1 reads SGHRS; CDR2 reads YFSETQ. This CDR3 has 15 amino acids. CDR3 sequence: CASSLRYREGSPLHF. The CDR3 DNA follows: TGCGCCAGCAGCTTAAGATACAGGGAAGGTTCACCCCTCCACTTT.

This clone was observed a single time. This chain uses TRBV27 with TRBJ1-2; D is unclear. The length of the CDR3 is 14 residues. The germline CDR1 and CDR2 sequences are MNHEY and SMNVEV (reference sequence). The germline V and J ends were trimmed by 4 bases and 0 bases, with 9 bases remaining between them. The CDR3 sequence is CASSYDGTNYGYTF. DNA of the CDR3: TGTGCCAGCAGTTATGACGGGACTAACTATGGCTACACCTTC.

The V gene is TRBV28, the J gene TRBJ1-5; D gene ambiguous. The ends were cut back, 5 bases at V and 5 bases at J, with 16 bases in the middle. This CDR3 has 15 amino acids. The germline V gene has CDR1 MDHEN and CDR2 SYDVKM. For the CDR3, the DNA is TGTGCCAGCAGTCTCTTATCTTCCGGTGATCAGCCCCAGCATTTT. It is translated as CASSLLSSGDQPQHF.

The chain recombines TRBV28 with TRBJ2-7; the D is unclear. From germline, CDR1 is MDHEN and CDR2 SYDVKM. V was shortened by 2 bases and J by 3 bases, with 5 bases between the two germline ends. CDR3 length equals 12 residues. The CDR3, as DNA: TGTGCCAGCAGTTTACGGGTCTACGAGCAGTACTTC. Translating it yields CASSLRVYEQYF.

The V gene is TRBV19, the J gene TRBJ2-5, with a tentative D call TRBD2 (6 bases). V shed 1 base and J shed 2 bases, with 11 bases lying between them. Looked up from germline, CDR1 is LNHDA and CDR2 is SQIVND (reference sequence). The CDR3 loop spans 15 amino acids. CDR3 region: CASSIGEGGQETQYF. In DNA form, the CDR3 reads TGTGCCAGTAGTATAGGTGAGGGAGGACAAGAGACCCAGTACTTC.

The V and J genes are TRBV7-2 and TRBJ1-6, with 7 bases fitting TRBD1. CDR1 and CDR2 from the germline V gene are SGHTA and FQGNSA. V lost 5 bases to trimming and J lost 10 bases; unmatched junction nucleotides: 14. The CDR3 sequence is 16 residues long. Here the CDR3 reads CASSLRDRDYGSPLHF. DNA of the CDR3: TGTGCCAGCAGCCTCCGTGACAGGGATTATGGCTCACCCCTCCACTTT.

The chain carries TRBV24-1 and TRBJ1-2; D not certain. The length of the CDR3 is 12 residues. The germline gives CDR1 KGHDR, CDR2 SFDVKD. V was cut by 7 bases and J by 4 bases, with 9 bases left in between. CDR3 in DNA: TGTGCCACCAGCTCGGAGATCTATGGCTACACCTTC. Residues: CATSSEIYGYTF.

This clone was observed once. J is TRBJ1-3 and V is TRBV3-1 (or the pseudogene TRBV3-2); 10 positions agree with TRBD1. The V and J ends lost 5 bases and 2 bases, in that order; junction bases with no gene match: 6. Germline loops: CDR1 LGHDT, CDR2 YNNKEL (reference sequence). The CDR3 has 16 residues. Here the CDR3 DNA reads TGTGCCAGCAGCGAGACTGGGACAGGGGCTGGAAACACCATATATTTT. Translation: CASSETGTGAGNTIYF.

The chain recombines TRBV21-1 with TRBJ2-1; the table's D call, TRBD2, has no DNA check behind it. TRBV21-1 is annotated as a pseudogene. This CDR3 has 17 amino acids. The CDR3 nucleotides are TGTGCCAGCAGCAAAATGGACTCTAGCGGGGGGGACAATGAGCAGTTCTTC. The encoded protein is CASSKMDSSGGDNEQFF.

V usage is TRBV7-2 and J usage is TRBJ1-2; D is perhaps TRBD1 (5 bases). CDR3 length: 16 amino acids. V shed 0 bases and J shed 4 bases, with 15 bases lying between them. Germline CDR1 is SGHTA and CDR2 is FQGNSA. CDR3 region: CASSLALRQGSYGYTF. The CDR3 bases are TGTGCCAGCAGCTTAGCGCTTCGTCAGGGTAGCTATGGCTACACCTTC.

This chain links TRBV5-1 with TRBJ2-7; D may be TRBD1 (5 bases). Germline V gives CDR1 SGHRS, CDR2 YFSETQ. V gave up 3 bases and J gave up 0 bases, with 16 bases separating them. The CDR3 is 16 amino acids. The CDR3 region is CASSSFDSQSSYEQYF. CDR3 DNA: TGCGCCAGCAGCTCCTTCGACAGCCAAAGCTCCTACGAGCAGTACTTC.

The V call is TRBV5-1, the J call TRBJ1-3; tentative D call: TRBD1 (6 bases). V was cut by 2 bases and J by 0 bases, with 9 bases left in between. CDR1 SGHRS and CDR2 YFSETQ come from the germline V gene. CDR3 length: 15 amino acids. The CDR3 region has the DNA TGCGCCAGCAGCTTAACACAGGGCTCTGGAAACACCATATATTTT. This encodes CASSLTQGSGNTIYF.

The chain links TRBV6-2 or TRBV6-3 to TRBJ2-7; D remains unclear. The CDR3 consists of 17 residues. Trimming pared 2 bases from V and 0 bases from J, leaving 17 bases between. Germline CDR1 reads MNHEY; CDR2 reads SVGEGT. CDR3 residues: CASSYPITRLGSYEQYF. CDR3 coding DNA: TGTGCCAGCAGTTACCCCATTACGAGGCTGGGCTCCTACGAGCAGTACTTC.

The gene calls are TRBV5-1 and TRBJ2-2, with 15 bases aligning to TRBD2. The V segment lost 4 bases and the J segment 4 bases; nucleotides outside the gene matches: 11. The CDR3 covers 19 residues. Germline CDR1 SGHRS, CDR2 YFSETQ. The CDR3, as DNA: TGCGCCAGCAGCGGAAAAGGACTAGCGGGGGGGCCGGGCACCGGGGAGCTGTTTTTT. This codes for CASSGKGLAGGPGTGELFF.

This clone has more than one count but fewer than ten. The chain combines TRBV3-1 (or the pseudogene TRBV3-2) with TRBJ1-5; no reliable D call. V was pared by 6 bases and J by 7 bases, with 10 bases between. Germline CDR1 reads LGHDT; CDR2 reads YNNKEL (reference sequence). CDR3 length: 12 residues. The CDR3 DNA reads as TGTGCCAGCAGTTCGGGTCAGCAGCCCCAGCATTTT. As protein: CASSSGQQPQHF.

The gene calls are TRBV6-5 and TRBJ1-3; perhaps TRBD1 as D (5 bases). V lost 6 bases to trimming and J lost 0 bases, with 9 bases between them. There are 14 residues in the CDR3. Germline CDR1 reads MNHEY; CDR2 reads SVGAGI. The CDR3 DNA reads TGTGCCAGCAGAAGGACACACTCTGGAAACACCATATATTTT. Its translation is CASRRTHSGNTIYF.

This clone was detected only once. V usage is TRBV6-5 and J usage is TRBJ1-1; 9 bases agree with TRBD1. Germline CDR1 is MNHEY and CDR2 is SVGAGI. CDR3 size: 13 residues. J lost 1 base, V lost 6 bases, and 0 bases had no gene match. The CDR3 DNA is TGTGCCAGCAGGACAGGGGGGAACACTGAAGCTTTCTTT. Its translation: CASRTGGNTEAFF.

This clone was counted once. Here the CDR3 reads CSASEGARSYEQYF. In nucleotides, the CDR3 is TGCAGTGCTAGTGAGGGGGCGCGTTCCTACGAGCAGTACTTC. This sequence joins TRBV20-1 and TRBJ2-7, with 7 bases aligning to TRBD1. The CDR3 has 14 amino acids. Germline V gene lookup returns CDR1 DFQATT and CDR2 SNEGSKA (reference sequence). With V trimmed by 3 bases and J by 1 base, 6 bases remained unmatched.

The chain is built from TRBV7-9 and TRBJ1-1; D possibly corresponds to TRBD1 (5 bases). The CDR3 covers 15 residues. CDR1 is SEHNR, CDR2 FQNEAQ, per germline (reference sequence). V was cut by 1 base and J by 2 bases, with 11 bases left in between. DNA of the CDR3: TGTGCCAGCAGCTTAGAAGGACAAACTAACACTGAAGCTTTCTTT. Translating it yields CASSLEGQTNTEAFF.